The T cell receptor (beta chain) under discussion was sequenced for a study of cytomegalovirus exposure and HLA in healthy donors. Amplification used 60 Vbeta primers and 13 Jbeta primers. Assay used: immunoSEQ multiplex PCR; TCRdb lists only in-frame clones, some missing. Of roughly 200,000 clones in the sample, roughly 80% were seen once. V was shortened by 4 bases and J by 9 bases, with 13 bases between the two germline ends. The CDR3 sequence is 12 residues long. From germline, CDR1 is SQVTM and CDR2 ANQGSEA. This clone occurred once. This sequence was found in a woman in her thirties in good health and CMV-seronegative. The chain combines TRBV29-1 with TRBJ2-1, with D perhaps TRBD2 (6 bases). The sequenced sample consisted of PBMCs. The CDR3 region is CSVGGLQLEQFF. As DNA, the CDR3 is TGCAGCGTTGGGGGACTGCAACTTGAGCAGTTCTTC.